The sequence of this TCR beta chain was determined in a study of post-analysis software for immune sequencing data. The study's findings and limits: About five TRBV segments occurring more often in patients than controls included TRBV5-6, TRBV5-1 and TRBV20-1.

Prepared libraries of TCR beta cDNA carried unique molecular identifiers. TCRdb processed the PCR reads anew with MiXCR; each CDR3 protein has one entry. The data hold around 700,000 distinct CDR3 sequences, with approximately 60% observed a single time. This clonotype occurred a few times. The antigen is unknown. Trimming took off 6 bases at V and 3 bases at J, with 18 bases between the two ends. This CDR3 is built from 15 residues. The chain is built from TRBV12-3 or TRBV12-4 and TRBJ2-7; D possibly corresponds to TRBD2 (6 bases). This TCR was sampled from a girl aged 2-15 years with multiple sclerosis. Sequenced material: blood. In DNA form, the CDR3 reads TGTGCCAGCAGCTCCTTAGGAGCGGGTAACTACGAGCAGTACTTC. This sequence encodes CASSSLGAGNYEQYF.